The 11 T cell receptor beta chains reported below all come from one sample, sequenced in a study of T-cell reconstitution after alpha-beta-depleted transplantation in children. Unique molecular identifiers were used to barcode this TCRbeta library. TCRdb analysed the PCR reads with MiXCR anew, one entry per CDR3 protein. The sample has fewer than 550,000 distinct CDR3 sequences; roughly an eighth are singletons. Here the sequenced sample was PBMCs, mostly from graft donor cells, taken 180 days after TCRalphabeta/CD19-depleted stem cell transplant. Receptor source: a female patient aged 2 to 10 who had a stem cell transplant for aplastic anemia, so the T cells may come from the graft donor.

As for this clonotype: A junction end diverges from the germline sequence, so it may reflect a read error. The chain is built from TRBV9 and TRBJ2-1; TRBD1 might be the D (5 bases). The CDR3 runs to 13 residues. Germline CDR1 reads SGDLS; CDR2 reads YYNGEE. CDR3 nucleotide sequence: TGTGCCATCAGCCCCGACAGATATAATGAGCAGTTCTTC. Translation: CAISPDRYNEQFF.

CDR3 DNA: TGTGCCAGCAGCTTACAGCGGGGGACCTACGAGCAGTACTTC. Encoded protein: CASSLQRGTYEQYF. This sequence joins TRBV7-9 and TRBJ2-7; the match to TRBD2 covers 8 bases. Germline V gene sequence: CDR1 SEHNR, CDR2 FQNEAQ (reference sequence). CDR3 size: 14 residues. The J segment lost 2 bases and the V segment lost 2 bases, leaving 2 bases of the junction unmatched. The full variable domain, in which reference TRBV7-9 and TRBJ2-7 provide the parts outside the CDR3, is DTGVSQNPRHKITKRGQNVTFRCDPISEHNRLYWYRQTLGQGPEFLTYFQNEAQLEKSRLLSDRFSAERPKGSFSTLEIQRTEQGDSAMYLCASSLQRGTYEQYFGPGTRLTVT.

The chain's CDR3 is CASSNGQGGTYEQYV. CDR3 coding DNA: TGTGCCAGCAGTAACGGACAGGGGGGGACCTACGAGCAGTACGTC. The chain employs TRBV6-2 or TRBV6-3 and TRBJ2-7, with 10 nucleotides matching TRBD1. The CDR3 contains 15 residues. Germline V gene sequence: CDR1 MNHEY, CDR2 SVGEGT. Trimming cost V 5 bases and J 2 bases; bases outside gene matches: 6.

In this sample, this clonotype turned up a few times. The chain carries TRBV12-3 or TRBV12-4 and TRBJ2-7; no reliable D call. The ends were cut back, 2 bases at V and 3 bases at J, with 11 bases in the middle. CDR3 size: 14 residues. The chain's CDR3 is CASSLSGHGYEQYF. CDR3 sequence (DNA): TGTGCCAGCAGTTTATCCGGCCATGGCTACGAGCAGTACTTC.

V is TRBV6-1 and J is TRBJ2-3; D possibly corresponds to TRBD1 (5 bases). V lost 0 bases and J 0 bases, leaving 10 bases between the germline ends. Germline V gene sequence: CDR1 MNHNS, CDR2 SASEGT. The CDR3 is 16 amino acids. CDR3 sequence (DNA): TGTGCCAGCAGTGAAGCGGAAGGGGCTAGCACAGATACGCAGTATTTT. It encodes CASSEAEGASTDTQYF.

This chain links TRBV7-2 with TRBJ1-5; tentative D call: TRBD1 (6 bases). Deletions cut 0 bases from V and 9 bases from J, with 12 bases between. The CDR3 contains 14 residues. Germline V gene lookup returns CDR1 SGHTA and CDR2 FQGNSA. As DNA, the CDR3 is TGTGCCAGCAGCTTAGCAGGGGGAGGGAGGCCCCAGCATTTT. Translation gives CASSLAGGGRPQHF.

This clonotype was counted a few times. The CDR3, as DNA: TGTGCCAGCAGCCAAGTGTTGTATCGCGGCGGGATTCAAGAGACCCAGTACTTC. Its translation is CASSQVLYRGGIQETQYF. The V and J genes are TRBV3-1 and TRBJ2-5; the D gene is possibly TRBD2 (6 bases). The CDR3 runs to 18 residues. CDR1 and CDR2 from the germline V gene are LGHDT and YNNKEL (reference sequence). V lost 1 base, J lost 2 bases, and 20 bases lay in between.

This clonotype was picked up a small number of times. This sequence joins TRBV28 and TRBJ2-6; tentatively, D is TRBD1 (6 bases). Trimming took 3 bases from V and 2 from J, leaving 14 bases between them. This CDR3 comprises 17 residues. CDR1 and CDR2 from the germline V gene are MDHEN and SYDVKM. DNA for the CDR3: TGTGCCAGCAGTTTCTCAAAGGGGGTGGCTGGGGCCAACGTCCTGACTTTC. Amino acids: CASSFSKGVAGANVLTF. Supplemented by reference TRBV28 and TRBJ2-6, the full variable domain reads DVKVTQSSRYLVKRTGEKVFLECVQDMDHENMFWYRQDPGLGLRLIYFSYDVKMKEKGDIPEGYSVSREKKERFSLILESASTNQTSMYLCASSFSKGVAGANVLTFGAGSRLTVL.

This clonotype has more than one count but fewer than ten. The V gene is TRBV29-1, the J gene TRBJ2-1; TRBD2 matches at 9 bases. The CDR3 sequence is 18 residues long. Germline V lookup: CDR1 SQVTM, CDR2 ANQGSEA. Losses at the gene ends were 7 bases for V and 4 bases for J; bases not matched to a gene: 20. The CDR3, as DNA: TGCAGCGCCAACCCTACAGGGGTTCTAGCGGGAAAATACAATGAGCAGTTCTTC. Translating gives CSANPTGVLAGKYNEQFF.

The chain joins TRBV9 to TRBJ2-2; D not certain. The CDR3 has 14 amino acids. The ends were cut back, 3 bases at V and 7 bases at J, with 13 bases in the middle. Germline V gives CDR1 SGDLS, CDR2 YYNGEE. CDR3 amino acids: CASSALNDGGELFF. CDR3 coding DNA: TGTGCCAGCAGCGCCCTTAACGACGGCGGGGAGCTGTTTTTT.

The V call is TRBV18, the J call TRBJ1-1; no firm D call. The V end lost 6 bases, the J end lost 8 bases, and 19 bases lay between the germline ends. The CDR3 is 14 residues long. CDR1 and CDR2 from the germline V gene are KGHSH and LQKENI. The CDR3 sequence is CASSPSSQVAEAFF. CDR3 DNA sequence: TGTGCCAGCTCCCCGTCGTCGCAGGTTGCGGAAGCTTTCTTT. Based on the CDR3 plus reference TRBV18 and TRBJ1-1, the full variable domain is NAGVMQNPRHLVRRRGQEARLRCSPMKGHSHVYWYRQLPEEGLKFMVYLQKENIIDESGMPKERFSAEFPKEGPSILRIQQVVRGDSAAYFCASSPSSQVAEAFFGQGTRLTVV.